These 32 T cell receptor beta chains share one sample of origin, sequenced in a study of blood T cell repertoires in COVID-19. Method: immunoSEQ multiplex PCR; TCRdb's copy keeps in-frame clones and lacks some. The sample has roughly 200,000 clones, 65% to 90% seen once. The sequenced sample was PBMCs or T cells enriched from blood (not recorded which). These receptors were taken from a woman aged 40 to 55 with acute COVID-19.

The chain carries TRBV11-2 and TRBJ2-7; TRBD2 aligns across 9 bases. V lost 5 bases and J lost 4; bases outside the gene matches: 3. The CDR3 is 13 amino acids. The germline V gene encodes CDR1 SGHAT and CDR2 FQNNGV. CDR3 in DNA: TGTGCCAGCAGCCGGACTAGCGAATACGAGCAGTACTTC. This sequence encodes CASSRTSEYEQYF.

The count of this clone is one. The genes are TRBV11-3 and TRBJ2-3; TRBD2 matches 9 bases. Germline V lookup: CDR1 SGHNT, CDR2 YENEEA. CDR3 length: 15 residues. The J segment lost 3 bases and the V segment lost 4 bases, leaving 5 bases of the junction unmatched. CDR3 in DNA: TGTGCCAGCAGCTACATAGCGGGAGCGACAGATACGCAGTATTTT. Its translation: CASSYIAGATDTQYF. The full variable domain, rest sourced from reference TRBV11-3 and TRBJ2-3, is EAGVVQSPRYKIIEKKQPVAFWCNPISGHNTLYWYLQNLGQGPELLIRYENEEAVDDSQLPKDRFSAERLKGVDSTLKIQPAELGDSAVYLCASSYIAGATDTQYFGPGTRLTVL.

CDR3 DNA sequence: TGTGCCAGCAGCCTCCGGGGGAACACTGAAGCTTTCTTT. Protein sequence: CASSLRGNTEAFF. The chain uses TRBV5-6 and TRBJ1-1; D call uncertain. Looked up from germline, CDR1 is SGHDT and CDR2 is YYEEEE. V was trimmed by 4 bases and J by 1 base, leaving 8 bases between them. CDR3 length equals 13 residues.

This rearrangement joins TRBV6-2 or TRBV6-3 to TRBJ1-1; 9 positions agree with TRBD1. Germline V gene lookup returns CDR1 MNHEY and CDR2 SVGEGT. Trimming cost V 4 bases and J 6 bases; bases outside gene matches: 15. The CDR3 loop spans 17 amino acids. The CDR3 loop reads CASSSPRLDRGFAEAFF. The CDR3 DNA follows: TGTGCCAGCAGTTCACCGCGCTTAGACAGGGGGTTCGCTGAAGCTTTCTTT.

This clone was seen only once. The rearrangement links TRBV7-2 to TRBJ2-2, with a possible D match to TRBD2 (7 bases). V lost 7 bases and J lost 2, with 17 bases in between. Germline V gene sequence: CDR1 SGHTA, CDR2 FQGNSA. CDR3 length: 16 residues. CDR3 sequence: CASKAGGAANTGELFF. CDR3 coding DNA: TGTGCCAGCAAAGCTGGGGGGGCGGCTAACACCGGGGAGCTGTTTTTT.

This clone was seen once. The chain links TRBV28 to TRBJ1-1; D is unclear. The CDR3 has 15 amino acids. In germline, CDR1 is MDHEN, CDR2 SYDVKM. Trimming stripped 6 bases from V and 0 bases from J, with 14 bases between. The CDR3 nucleotides are TGTGCCAGCAGGACCCCCAGGTATTTGAACACTGAAGCTTTCTTT. It is translated as CASRTPRYLNTEAFF.

V is TRBV6-4 and J is TRBJ2-3, with 8 bases fitting TRBD2. The CDR3 spans 14 residues. With 4 bases clipped from V and 0 bases from J, the junction kept 0 bases outside the gene matches. Germline V gene lookup returns CDR1 MRHNA and CDR2 SNTAGT. CDR3 amino acids: CASSASGSTDTQYF. Written as DNA, the CDR3 is TGTGCCAGCAGTGCTAGCGGGAGCACAGATACGCAGTATTTT.

This clone was observed a handful of times. V and J are TRBV7-2 and TRBJ1-5; TRBD1 matches at 7 bases. Unmatched junction bases numbered 9, after V lost 1 base and J lost 0 bases. This CDR3 is 18 amino acids long. CDR1 and CDR2 (germline): SGHTA, FQGNSA. The CDR3 DNA is TGTGCCAGCAGCTTAGTAGCGTGGGACAGAACTAGCAATCAGCCCCAGCATTTT. Translated, it gives CASSLVAWDRTSNQPQHF.

This clone was counted a few times. The chain uses TRBV3-1 (or the pseudogene TRBV3-2) and TRBJ1-1; 7 nucleotides line up with TRBD1. Germline CDR1 and CDR2: LGHDT and YNNKEL (reference sequence). The CDR3 totals 14 residues. The V segment lost 2 bases and the J segment 5 bases; nucleotides outside the gene matches: 5. CDR3 sequence (DNA): TGTGCCAGCAGCCAACAGGGGGGAGGTACTGAAGCTTTCTTT. Its protein product is CASSQQGGGTEAFF.

This clone was picked up one time. The gene calls are TRBV7-9 and TRBJ2-7, with D possibly TRBD1 on 5 matching bases. Trimming took 5 bases from V and 12 from J, leaving 20 bases between them. The CDR3 has 13 amino acids. CDR1 is SEHNR and CDR2 is FQNEAQ in the germline V gene (reference sequence). Here the CDR3 reads CASSRDSGQASYF. As DNA, the CDR3 is TGTGCCAGCAGCCGCGACAGTGGGCAGGCGTCGTACTTC.

This clone was observed a single time. V and J are TRBV18 and TRBJ2-1; 7 bases match TRBD2. The CDR3 spans 14 residues. The germline V gene encodes CDR1 KGHSH and CDR2 LQKENI. V was clipped by 0 bases and J by 8 bases; unmatched bases: 4. CDR3 DNA sequence: TGTGCCAGCTCACCACCGGGAGGGATGGATGAGCAGTTCTTC. Residues: CASSPPGGMDEQFF.

The V and J genes are TRBV7-2 and TRBJ2-5, with 10 positions matching TRBD2. The CDR3 extends over 15 amino acids. CDR1 is SGHTA and CDR2 is FQGNSA in the germline V gene. V lost 5 bases, J lost 5 bases, and 8 bases stayed unmatched. The CDR3 coding sequence is TGTGCCAGCAGCGCCGCTAGCGGGAGAGGGGAGACCCAGTACTTC. Translation: CASSAASGRGETQYF.

The chain uses TRBV14 and TRBJ1-2; D uncertain. Germline V gene lookup returns CDR1 SGHDN and CDR2 FVKESK. The V gene lost 2 bases and the J gene lost 7 bases, with 14 bases spanning the gap. CDR3 length equals 14 residues. The CDR3 DNA follows: TGTGCCAGCAGCCAACATTACGGGATAGGTGGCTACACCTTC. Translating gives CASSQHYGIGGYTF. Drawing the rest from reference TRBV14 and TRBJ1-2, the complete variable domain is EAGVTQFPSHSVIEKGQTVTLRCDPISGHDNLYWYRRVMGKEIKFLLHFVKESKQDESGMPNNRFLAERTGGTYSTLKVQPAELEDSGVYFCASSQHYGIGGYTFGSGTRLTVV.

The CDR3 nucleotides read TGTGCCAGCAGCCCACCGGGGGGCTCTAACTATGGCTACACCTTC. It codes for CASSPPGGSNYGYTF. V and J are TRBV11-2 and TRBJ1-2, with D maybe TRBD1 (6 bases). This CDR3 has 15 residues. CDR1 is SGHAT and CDR2 is FQNNGV in the germline V gene. Trimming shortened V by 5 bases and J by 0 bases, and 13 bases separated the two germline ends.

The CDR3 DNA is TGTGCCAGCAGTCGCAGGGGGGGGACGGGACTAGTTCAGGAGACCCAGTACTTC. This encodes CASSRRGGTGLVQETQYF. This chain connects TRBV7-2 to TRBJ2-5, with D perhaps TRBD2 (8 bases). The CDR3 spans 18 residues. Germline lookup yields CDR1 SGHTA and CDR2 FQGNSA. The V and J ends lost 6 bases and 5 bases respectively, with 28 bases between them.

As DNA, the CDR3 is TGTGCCAGCAGCCAAGGGGCAGGGGCGGGTCAGCCCCAGCATTTT. This translates into CASSQGAGAGQPQHF. This chain joins TRBV3-1 (or the pseudogene TRBV3-2) and TRBJ1-5, with a weak D call TRBD1 (6 bases). The CDR3 totals 15 residues. V lost 1 base and J 6 bases, leaving 13 bases between the germline ends. Germline V lookup: CDR1 LGHDT, CDR2 YNNKEL (reference sequence).

This clone was seen just once. The V and J genes are TRBV2 and TRBJ1-2, with TRBD1 identical over 7 bases. Germline V gene lookup returns CDR1 SNHLY and CDR2 FYNNEI. The junction had 11 bases not matched to a gene; V was cut back by 4 bases and J by 6 bases. The CDR3 covers 15 residues. The CDR3, as DNA: TGTGCCAGCAGTGTGACAGGGACAGCGAAAAATGGCTACACCTTC. Protein: CASSVTGTAKNGYTF.

The chain employs TRBV6-4 and TRBJ2-1; TRBD2 aligns across 8 bases. CDR3 length: 16 amino acids. Germline-derived CDR1 and CDR2 are MRHNA and SNTAGT. Losses at the gene ends were 6 bases for V and 6 bases for J; bases not matched to a gene: 13. CDR3 amino acids: CASSPGGTRIFNEQFF. The CDR3 bases are TGTGCCAGCAGCCCTGGAGGGACTAGAATTTTCAATGAGCAGTTCTTC.

V usage is TRBV6-2 or TRBV6-3 and J usage is TRBJ1-5; D is ambiguous. Germline values: CDR1 MNHEY, CDR2 SVGEGT. The V end lost 4 bases, the J end lost 7 bases, and 11 bases lay between the germline ends. The CDR3 runs 13 residues. Here the CDR3 DNA reads TGTGCCAGCAGTTCGGTGATGCGGCAGCCCCAGCATTTT. Its translation is CASSSVMRQPQHF.

The J gene is TRBJ1-2, the V gene TRBV6-5, with 9 bases lining up with TRBD1. The CDR3 spans 12 residues. With 7 bases clipped from V and 8 bases from J, the junction kept 5 bases outside the gene matches. From germline, CDR1 is MNHEY and CDR2 SVGAGI. CDR3 amino acids: CASTGQGGGYTF. CDR3 nucleotides: TGTGCCAGCACGGGACAGGGAGGGGGCTACACCTTC.

CDR3 region: CAWSGRGAGGDTQYF. CDR3 DNA sequence: TGTGCCTGGAGTGGTCGAGGAGCGGGAGGGGATACGCAGTATTTT. V and J are TRBV30 and TRBJ2-3, with TRBD2 identical over 10 bases. CDR3 length: 15 amino acids. Germline assignment: CDR1 GTSNPN and CDR2 SVGIG (reference sequence). The V and J ends lost 1 base and 6 bases, in that order; junction bases with no gene match: 7.

V and J are TRBV2 and TRBJ1-3; D is undetermined. Trimming took 2 bases from V and 1 from J, leaving 9 bases between them. CDR1 SNHLY and CDR2 FYNNEI come from the germline V gene. This CDR3 has 15 amino acids. CDR3 coding DNA: TGTGCCAGCAGTGAAATACAGTTATCTGGAAACACCATATATTTT. Its translation is CASSEIQLSGNTIYF.

This chain links TRBV5-1 with TRBJ1-2, with TRBD1 matching 7 bases. The CDR3 spans 17 residues. CDR1 and CDR2 from the germline V gene are SGHRS and YFSETQ. J lost 0 bases, V lost 2 bases, and 10 bases had no gene match. CDR3 in DNA: TGCGCCAGCAGCTTTGAAGCAGGGGGAACCTCTAACTATGGCTACACCTTC. Translated: CASSFEAGGTSNYGYTF.

The chain joins TRBV28 to TRBJ2-2; 10 nucleotides match TRBD1. This CDR3 spans 14 amino acids. Per the germline V gene, CDR1 is MDHEN and CDR2 is SYDVKM. V was pared by 6 bases and J by 6 bases, with 4 bases of the junction left unmatched. CDR3 in amino acids: CASSMDRGAGELFF. The CDR3, as DNA: TGTGCCAGCAGCATGGACAGGGGGGCCGGGGAGCTGTTTTTT.

In this sample, this clone turned up once. The chain combines TRBV29-1 with TRBJ1-5; TRBD1 aligns across 8 bases. Trimming removed 4 bases from V and 5 bases from J; junction bases left unmatched: 7. The CDR3 runs to 14 residues. The V gene's germline CDR1 is SQVTM and CDR2 ANQGSEA. The CDR3 bases are TGCAGCGTTGCTTATGGACAGGGTTATCAGCCCCAGCATTTT. Its protein is CSVAYGQGYQPQHF.

This chain links TRBV28 with TRBJ1-2; 8 bases match TRBD1. Unmatched junction bases numbered 10, after V lost 3 bases and J lost 10 bases. The CDR3 consists of 14 residues. The germline V gene has CDR1 MDHEN and CDR2 SYDVKM. CDR3 sequence (DNA): TGTGCCAGCAGTTTCTCAGGGGGCTACAGAGTCTACACCTTC. Protein: CASSFSGGYRVYTF.

This clone was found a few times. V gene TRBV7-2 combines with J gene TRBJ2-5; 7 bases line up with TRBD1. The trim removed 4 bases at V and 5 bases at J, leaving 7 bases unmatched. The germline V gene has CDR1 SGHTA and CDR2 FQGNSA. There are 14 residues in the CDR3. CDR3 amino acids: CASSYKTGSETQYF. DNA of the CDR3: TGTGCCAGCAGCTACAAGACAGGGAGTGAGACCCAGTACTTC.

The chain is built from TRBV5-1 and TRBJ1-6; no definite D call. V lost 1 base and J 7 bases, leaving 6 bases between the germline ends. CDR1 and CDR2 (germline): SGHRS, YFSETQ. The CDR3 loop spans 13 amino acids. The CDR3 reads CASSLFQNSPLHF. The CDR3 region has the DNA TGCGCCAGCAGCTTGTTTCAGAATTCACCCCTCCACTTT.

The V call is TRBV6-2 or TRBV6-3, the J call TRBJ2-1; D is uncertain. The length of the CDR3 is 17 residues. Germline V gives CDR1 MNHEY, CDR2 SVGEGT. Trimming cost V 0 bases and J 0 bases, with 12 bases left between them. CDR3 protein: CASSYSNLRSSYNEQFF. The DNA for the CDR3 is TGTGCCAGCAGTTACTCGAATTTGCGGAGCTCCTACAATGAGCAGTTCTTC.

The chain uses TRBV7-3 and TRBJ2-1, with D tentatively TRBD1 (7 bases). The CDR3 has 15 residues. Germline CDR1 and CDR2: SGHTA and FQGTGA. Trimming removed 3 bases from V and 6 bases from J, with 15 bases in between. The chain's CDR3 is CASSLVQGGLNEQFF. The CDR3, as DNA: TGTGCCAGCAGCTTGGTCCAGGGGGGTCTCAATGAGCAGTTCTTC.

The chain joins TRBV29-1 to TRBJ2-1; possibly TRBD1 for D (7 bases). The CDR3 runs to 13 residues. V gave up 5 bases and J gave up 6 bases, with 14 bases separating them. Germline lookup yields CDR1 SQVTM and CDR2 ANQGSEA. This CDR3 reads CSVSPGGGNEQFF. The CDR3 bases are TGCAGCGTTTCCCCAGGGGGAGGCAATGAGCAGTTCTTC.

The chain is built from TRBV27 and TRBJ2-1, with D tentatively TRBD1 (6 bases). The germline gives CDR1 MNHEY, CDR2 SMNVEV (reference sequence). CDR3 size: 14 residues. Between the trimmed V and J ends, which lost 6 bases and 3 bases, there was a span of 12 bases. CDR3 in amino acids: CASSPRDIYNEQFF. The CDR3 DNA is TGTGCCAGCAGCCCTCGGGACATCTACAATGAGCAGTTCTTC.